This entry describes one TCR beta chain. The CDR3 has 15 residues. Trimming cost V 0 bases and J 6 bases, with 15 bases left between them. Germline loops: CDR1 SGHRS, CDR2 YFSETQ. These data come from a study of blood T cell repertoires in COVID-19. Looking at the study overall: The United States, Italy and Spain supplied acute and convalescent COVID-19 samples.

Ages ranged from roughly 18 to 95 years, with residence in about 24 US areas. Clones were sequenced by immunoSEQ multiplex PCR, and TCRdb holds only the in-frame ones, with some missing. The repertoire holds roughly 260,000 clones, with around 90% as singletons. The TCR sequence derives from a human donor in a cohort exposed to, infected with or recovered from COVID-19 (not recorded which). The donor label of this sample is uncertain. The source material was PBMCs or T cells enriched from blood (not recorded which). This rearrangement joins TRBV5-1 to TRBJ1-2, with a weak D call TRBD1 (6 bases). The CDR3 bases are TGCGCCAGCAGCTTGGTCCGGCAGGGGAGAGATGGCTACACCTTC. Translated: CASSLVRQGRDGYTF.